These 23 T cell receptor beta chains were all obtained from the same sample, sequenced in a study of molecular identifiers for immune sequencing clone quantification. TCRdb redid the calling of the PCR reads with MiXCR, one entry per CDR3 protein. The repertoire includes about 510,000 distinct CDR3 sequences, 20% to 25% of them detected once, and around 0.84% sits in the top ten. Sequenced sample: naive CD8+ T cells from blood, with Jurkat cell RNA spiked in. Specified subset: FACS-sorted CD8+CD4-CCR7+CD45RA+ naive T cells. The source of these receptors is a human donor in good health. Some libraries in this study had Jurkat cell RNA spiked in.

CDR3 sequence reads: CASSPETGIVEAFF. CDR3 nucleotide sequence: TGTGCCAGCAGCCCCGAGACAGGGATCGTTGAAGCTTTCTTT. The genes are TRBV11-1 and TRBJ1-1; 7 positions agree with TRBD1. Germline lookup yields CDR1 SGHAT and CDR2 FQDESV (reference sequence). The ends lost 5 bases at V and 7 bases at J; junction bases unmatched: 10. The CDR3 is 14 amino acids.

This clonotype was observed many times. The V call is TRBV20-1, the J call TRBJ2-7; D is possibly TRBD1 (6 bases). Trimming shortened V by 8 bases and J by 0 bases, and 14 bases separated the two germline ends. CDR1 and CDR2 (germline): DFQATT, SNEGSKA (reference sequence). The CDR3 runs to 13 residues. The DNA of the CDR3 is TGCAGTACTGAGGACAGTCTCTCCTACGAGCAGTACTTC. Translation gives CSTEDSLSYEQYF.

This clonotype has a handful of counts. The chain recombines TRBV27 with TRBJ1-1, with TRBD1 matching 9 bases. The germline V gene has CDR1 MNHEY and CDR2 SMNVEV (reference sequence). J lost 3 bases, V lost 7 bases, and 6 bases had no gene match. This CDR3 region has 14 residues. The CDR3 nucleotides are TGTGCCAGCATGTTGGGACAGGGATACACTGAAGCTTTCTTT. Its translation: CASMLGQGYTEAFF.

This clonotype was observed many times. The rearrangement joins TRBV20-1 to TRBJ1-5; D gene unclear. CDR1 DFQATT and CDR2 SNEGSKA come from the germline V gene (reference sequence). The ends were cut back, 3 bases at V and 1 base at J, with 16 bases in the middle. There are 16 residues in the CDR3. CDR3 loop: CSARDYLLSSNQPQHF. DNA of the CDR3: TGCAGTGCTAGGGATTATTTGCTCAGCAGCAATCAGCCCCAGCATTTT.

On this clonotype itself: A much larger clone differs from this one at a single base, so this may be a read error. The chain couples TRBV4-3 to TRBJ1-1; D possibly corresponds to TRBD1 (6 bases). The CDR3 is 16 amino acids. Germline values: CDR1 LGHNA, CDR2 YSLEER. This chain's CDR3 is CASSQGWGGLNTGAFF. For the CDR3, the DNA is TGCGCCAGCAGCCAAGGATGGGGGGGCCTGAACACTGGAGCTTTCTTT.

This chain connects TRBV12-3 or TRBV12-4 to TRBJ1-5, with D tentatively TRBD1 (5 bases). This CDR3 comprises 15 residues. V lost 8 bases and J lost 7, with 21 bases in between. CDR3 in amino acids: CASGAVLSIGQPQHF. For the CDR3, the DNA is TGTGCCAGCGGGGCAGTACTCTCTATTGGGCAGCCCCAGCATTTT.

This clonotype was observed many times. The V call is TRBV9, the J call TRBJ1-5; D uncertain. V was clipped by 0 bases and J by 1 base, with 5 bases between them. The CDR3 extends over 14 amino acids. CDR1 and CDR2 from the germline V gene are SGDLS and YYNGEE. The CDR3: CASSVGDSNQPQHF. For the CDR3, the DNA is TGTGCCAGCAGCGTAGGCGACAGCAATCAGCCCCAGCATTTT.

This clonotype appeared many times. The rearrangement links TRBV27 to TRBJ2-2; TRBD1 might be the D (6 bases). Trimming took off 6 bases at V and 2 bases at J, with 16 bases between the two ends. CDR3 size: 16 residues. Germline V gene data show CDR1 as MNHEY and CDR2 as SMNVEV (reference sequence). CDR3 nucleotides: TGTGCCAGCAGCCACCCCCGGGACATAAACACCGGGGAGCTGTTTTTT. It yields the protein CASSHPRDINTGELFF.

This clonotype was found many times. The gene calls are TRBV20-1 and TRBJ1-5, with unresolved D. V gave up 2 bases and J gave up 4 bases, with 3 bases separating them. The V gene's germline CDR1 is DFQATT and CDR2 SNEGSKA (reference sequence). This CDR3 has 11 amino acids. In DNA, the CDR3 is TGCAGTGCTAGACGTAATCAGCCCCAGCATTTT. It codes for CSARRNQPQHF.

This clonotype was found many times. This chain links TRBV29-1 with TRBJ2-7, with no clear D. This CDR3 region has 11 residues. V lost 2 bases and J lost 7, with 9 bases in between. Looked up from germline, CDR1 is SQVTM and CDR2 is ANQGSEA. The CDR3, as DNA: TGCAGCGTTGAATTGGTGGGGGAGCAGTACTTC. This translates into CSVELVGEQYF.

This clonotype was picked up a small number of times. The gene calls are TRBV6-2 or TRBV6-3 and TRBJ2-1; D gene unclear. The CDR3 sequence is 14 residues long. The V gene lost 4 bases and the J gene lost 8 bases, with 15 bases spanning the gap. In germline, CDR1 is MNHEY, CDR2 SVGEGT. The CDR3 here is CASSWIGSEDEQFF. CDR3 DNA: TGTGCCAGCAGTTGGATAGGGTCAGAGGATGAGCAGTTCTTC.

The V call is TRBV4-3, the J call TRBJ2-7, with 10 bases matching TRBD1. CDR1 and CDR2 from the germline V gene are LGHNA and YSLEER. This CDR3 has 18 amino acids. With 0 bases clipped from V and 6 bases from J, the junction kept 14 bases outside the gene matches. The CDR3 is CASSQDYPRQGAIFEQYF. The CDR3 DNA reads TGCGCCAGCAGCCAAGATTACCCCAGACAGGGGGCGATTTTCGAGCAGTACTTC.

The chain combines TRBV20-1 with TRBJ2-1; no firm D call. V lost 1 base to trimming and J lost 9 bases, with 4 bases between them. The CDR3 is made up of 10 amino acids. The V gene's germline CDR1 is DFQATT and CDR2 SNEGSKA (reference sequence). CDR3 in amino acids: CSARGREQFF. DNA for the CDR3: TGCAGTGCTAGAGGCCGTGAGCAGTTCTTC.

This clonotype has more than one count but fewer than ten. The chain uses TRBV28 and TRBJ1-3, with D unresolved. CDR1 is MDHEN, CDR2 SYDVKM, per germline. Trimming shortened V by 8 bases and J by 0 bases, and 14 bases separated the two germline ends. The CDR3 length is 15 residues. CDR3: CASREWAHSGNTIYF. Written as DNA, the CDR3 is TGTGCCAGCCGCGAATGGGCCCACTCTGGAAACACCATATATTTT.

In the case of this clonotype: A read error may be the cause here, since a much bigger clone is one base away. The CDR3 end shows no conserved phenylalanine or tryptophan, and so a read error is likely. The chain links TRBV29-1 to TRBJ2-5; a possible D gene is TRBD1 (5 bases). The CDR3 loop spans 14 amino acids. From germline, CDR1 is SQVTM and CDR2 ANQGSEA. Trimming stripped 6 bases from V and 4 bases from J, with 18 bases between. CDR3 region: CSVTPERGLETQYL. CDR3 coding DNA: TGCAGCGTCACTCCCGAAAGGGGTTTAGAGACCCAGTACCTC.

This clonotype was detected many times. The V call is TRBV23-1, the J call TRBJ2-7, with D perhaps matching TRBD1 or TRBD2 (6 bases each). TRBV23-1 is flagged as an ORF with uncertain function. Trimming took off 5 bases at V and 2 bases at J, with 16 bases between the two ends. The CDR3 spans 15 residues. The CDR3 bases are TGCGCCAGCAGTGGTTCCGGGGGCGCGGCCTACGAGCAGTACTTC. Translation: CASSGSGGAAYEQYF.

The chain joins TRBV13 to TRBJ2-7; D ambiguous. Germline V CDR1 and CDR2: PRHDT, FYEKMQ (reference sequence). The V and J ends lost 3 bases and 2 bases respectively, with 11 bases between them. The CDR3 length is 14 residues. The CDR3, as DNA: TGTGCCAGCAGCTTCGGTTACGGAACCTACGAGCAGTACTTC. Its protein is CASSFGYGTYEQYF.

The V gene is TRBV4-1, the J gene TRBJ2-1; 8 bases are a match to TRBD2. The CDR3 totals 16 residues. Germline CDR1 reads MGHRA; CDR2 reads YSYEKL. Trimming cost V 2 bases and J 7 bases; bases outside gene matches: 10. The CDR3 coding sequence is TGCGCCAGCAGCCAACGTCCGGGACTAGGGCCTAATGAGCAGTTCTTC. Protein sequence: CASSQRPGLGPNEQFF.

This clonotype was observed many times. The rearrangement joins TRBV11-2 to TRBJ2-7; D uncertain. The CDR3 consists of 12 residues. CDR1 is SGHAT and CDR2 is FQNNGV in the germline V gene. Trimming left V 5 bases short and J 3 bases short, with 8 bases between. The CDR3 DNA follows: TGTGCCAGCAGCCCGAATATCTACGAGCAGTACTTC. It translates to CASSPNIYEQYF.

The sample holds a few counts of this clonotype. The chain uses TRBV11-2 and TRBJ2-1; 7 bases fit TRBD1. The CDR3 has 12 amino acids. Losses at the gene ends were 7 bases for V and 15 bases for J; bases not matched to a gene: 12. CDR1 and CDR2 from the germline V gene are SGHAT and FQNNGV. The CDR3 nucleotides are TGTGCCAGCATCCCCCTGGACAGGCGTCCGTTCTTC. This translates into CASIPLDRRPFF.

This clonotype was seen a handful of times. V is TRBV10-3 and J is TRBJ1-1, with D perhaps TRBD1 (5 bases). The germline V gene has CDR1 ENHRY and CDR2 SYGVKD. Trimming cost V 3 bases and J 4 bases, with 12 bases left between them. The CDR3 runs 14 residues. DNA for the CDR3: TGTGCCATCAGTGATCCCCTGGGGGGCACTGAAGCTTTCTTT. It codes for CAISDPLGGTEAFF.

This sequence joins TRBV3-1 and TRBJ1-1; D possibly corresponds to TRBD1 (6 bases). Germline CDR1 reads LGHDT; CDR2 reads YNNKEL (reference sequence). V shed 3 bases and J shed 8 bases, with 13 bases lying between them. The CDR3 contains 13 residues. The DNA of the CDR3 is TGTGCCAGCAGCCATGGGGGGGGCTGGGAAGCTTTCTTT. Translating gives CASSHGGGWEAFF.

This clonotype was picked up many times. The gene calls are TRBV6-6 and TRBJ2-3; TRBD2 might be the D (5 bases). The V end was cut by 2 bases, the J end by 4 bases, with 10 bases between. Germline CDR1 and CDR2: MNHNY and SVGAGI (reference sequence). The CDR3 covers 14 residues. CDR3 bases: TGTGCCAGCAGTTACCCTACTAGTGCAGATACGCAGTATTTT. It specifies CASSYPTSADTQYF.